This T cell receptor beta chain was identified during a study of T-cell reconstitution after alpha-beta-depleted transplantation in children. Whole-study findings and limits: By about two months after transplant, alpha-beta T cells reportedly arose from several hundred graft clones that had expanded. The high TCRbeta diversity at day 60 in some patients came from surviving recipient T cells and thymic progenitors. It was newly produced T cells that mostly accounted for T-cell counts and diversity one year after transplant.

V lost 1 base and J lost 6, with 7 bases in between. The CDR3 spans 12 residues. The germline V gene encodes CDR1 SGHDN and CDR2 FVKESK. As concerns this clonotype: Its antigen is not known.

Molecular barcoding with unique molecular identifiers was used for the TCRbeta library. MiXCR, applied by TCRdb to the PCR reads, yields one record per CDR3 protein. The table lists hundreds of thousands of distinct CDR3 sequences, roughly 16% of them singletons. The chain uses TRBV14 and TRBJ2-7; D is perhaps TRBD1 (6 bases). The source was PBMCs, mostly from graft donor cells, collected 360 days after TCRalphabeta/CD19-depleted stem cell transplant. This receptor was taken from a boy in the first two years of life who had a stem cell transplant for Wiskott-Aldrich syndrome, so the T cells may come from the graft donor. CDR3 in amino acids: CASSQVGGEQYF. DNA of the CDR3: TGTGCCAGCAGCCAAGTAGGGGGCGAGCAGTACTTC.